This T cell receptor beta chain was captured by sequencing in a study of CD8+ T cells in alopecia areata. Study overall: Treated patients took oral tofacitinib at 5 to 10 mg twice daily.

As the sequencing template, cDNA was produced by extracting RNA and reverse transcribing it. Clones were read by immunoSEQ multiplex PCR, and TCRdb kept only the in-frame ones, dropping some. The table shows hundreds of thousands of clones, with around 67% occurring only once. General study findings and limits: Although TCR sharing was seen in mice, sharing across patients was less clear, possibly for HLA-related reasons.

Between the trimmed V and J ends, which lost 0 bases and 2 bases, there was a span of 10 bases. The CDR3 has 15 residues. Germline V gene lookup returns CDR1 SGHRS and CDR2 YFSETQ. For this clone: Its cognate antigen is unknown.

This chain joins TRBV5-1 and TRBJ2-3, with D hard to call. The starting material was CD4+ T cells sorted from blood, obtained at week 0. The clonotype was recovered from a human donor with alopecia areata. The CDR3 spells CASSLVASDTDTQYF. CDR3 bases: TGCGCCAGCAGCTTGGTCGCTTCAGACACAGATACGCAGTATTTT.